The 10 T cell receptor beta chains given below trace back to one sample, sequenced in a study of T cell repertoires in cytomegalovirus infection. No antigen has been identified for these receptors. TCRdb reprocessed the reads with MiXCR, giving one entry per CDR3 protein. The sample includes around 360,000 distinct CDR3 sequences, roughly 36% of them seen just once. This material consisted of cultured PBMCs, taken from culture after CMV antigen stimulation. The origin of the receptors is a human donor in good health (CMV status not recorded). Some clones in this sample may be carry-over from other donors' samples.

The CDR3 nucleotides are TGCGCCAGCAGCTTGAGGGGCACAGGGGATGGCTACACCTTC. Its translation: CASSLRGTGDGYTF. V gene TRBV5-1 combines with J gene TRBJ1-2; 7 bases align to TRBD1. The CDR3 length is 14 residues. Germline V gene data show CDR1 as SGHRS and CDR2 as YFSETQ. V was clipped by 1 base and J by 6 bases; unmatched bases: 6.

This clonotype was detected a few times. The J gene is TRBJ1-5, the V gene TRBV4-1; D not resolved. The V end was cut by 5 bases, the J end by 7 bases, with 18 bases between. Germline CDR1 MGHRA, CDR2 YSYEKL. There are 15 residues in the CDR3. The CDR3 bases are TGCGCCAGCAGCTCGCGGGCGGGGATGGGCCAGCCCCAGCATTTT. Translating it yields CASSSRAGMGQPQHF.

This clonotype was detected a few times. The chain couples TRBV19 to TRBJ2-2; 8 nucleotides line up with TRBD1. This CDR3 has 15 amino acids. The trim removed 4 bases at V and 2 bases at J, leaving 3 bases unmatched. Germline loops: CDR1 LNHDA, CDR2 SQIVND (reference sequence). The CDR3 is CASSTGQGNTGELFF. CDR3 bases: TGTGCCAGTAGTACCGGACAGGGAAACACCGGGGAGCTGTTTTTT.

This clonotype was seen a few times. This sequence joins TRBV14 and TRBJ1-1, with D possibly matching TRBD1 (6 bases). The CDR3 covers 16 residues. The V gene lost 4 bases and the J gene lost 7 bases, with 22 bases spanning the gap. CDR1 and CDR2 from the germline V gene are SGHDN and FVKESK. The CDR3 loop reads CASSPKTGGGGNEAFF. In nucleotides, the CDR3 is TGTGCCAGCAGCCCCAAGACGGGGGGCGGAGGTAATGAAGCTTTCTTT.

This sequence joins TRBV5-5 and TRBJ2-3; 7 bases agree with TRBD1. Germline assignment: CDR1 SGHKS and CDR2 YYEKEE (reference sequence). This CDR3 has 14 residues. V was clipped by 6 bases and J by 2 bases; unmatched bases: 6. CDR3 residues: CASTQDRFTDTQYF. The CDR3 region has the DNA TGTGCCAGCACCCAGGACAGGTTCACAGATACGCAGTATTTT.

V gene TRBV7-2 combines with J gene TRBJ2-7, with D tentatively TRBD2 (6 bases). The V and J ends lost 7 bases and 6 bases respectively, with 10 bases between them. In germline, CDR1 is SGHTA, CDR2 FQGNSA. CDR3 length equals 11 residues. CDR3 sequence: CASTGGGEQYF. CDR3 coding DNA: TGTGCCAGCACCGGGGGTGGCGAGCAGTACTTC.

CDR3 nucleotide sequence: TGTGCCAGCAGTTCTCAACAGGGGTACTACAATGAGCAGTTCTTC. This codes for CASSSQQGYYNEQFF. This sequence joins TRBV6-6 and TRBJ2-1, with 7 bases identical to TRBD1. Germline CDR1 and CDR2: MNHNY and SVGAGI (reference sequence). After removal of 4 bases from V and 3 bases from J, the junction contained 6 bases not matched to a gene. The CDR3 totals 15 residues.

The chain uses TRBV7-9 and TRBJ2-3, with 8 bases lining up with TRBD1. V was pared by 5 bases and J by 7 bases, with 11 bases of the junction left unmatched. Germline V gene data show CDR1 as SEHNR and CDR2 as FQNEAQ (reference sequence). The CDR3 totals 15 residues. CDR3 coding DNA: TGTGCCAGCAGCAACAGGGGGACTGGGATGAATACGCAGTATTTT. Translating it yields CASSNRGTGMNTQYF.

V is TRBV6-5 and J is TRBJ2-1, with 9 bases aligning to TRBD2. The germline V gene has CDR1 MNHEY and CDR2 SVGAGI. The length of the CDR3 is 16 residues. The J segment lost 6 bases and the V segment lost 5 bases, leaving 11 bases of the junction unmatched. The CDR3 DNA sequence: TGTGCCAGCAGTACCTCCGGGACTAGCTGGTCCAATGAGCAGTTCTTC. Its protein product is CASSTSGTSWSNEQFF.

V usage is TRBV20-1 and J usage is TRBJ2-3, with 8 bases fitting TRBD1. CDR3 length equals 15 residues. CDR1 and CDR2 (germline): DFQATT, SNEGSKA (reference sequence). The V and J ends lost 0 bases and 5 bases, in that order; junction bases with no gene match: 7. The CDR3, as DNA: TGCAGTGCTAGAGATCTTGGGACAGGCCGAGATACGCAGTATTTT. Translated, it gives CSARDLGTGRDTQYF.